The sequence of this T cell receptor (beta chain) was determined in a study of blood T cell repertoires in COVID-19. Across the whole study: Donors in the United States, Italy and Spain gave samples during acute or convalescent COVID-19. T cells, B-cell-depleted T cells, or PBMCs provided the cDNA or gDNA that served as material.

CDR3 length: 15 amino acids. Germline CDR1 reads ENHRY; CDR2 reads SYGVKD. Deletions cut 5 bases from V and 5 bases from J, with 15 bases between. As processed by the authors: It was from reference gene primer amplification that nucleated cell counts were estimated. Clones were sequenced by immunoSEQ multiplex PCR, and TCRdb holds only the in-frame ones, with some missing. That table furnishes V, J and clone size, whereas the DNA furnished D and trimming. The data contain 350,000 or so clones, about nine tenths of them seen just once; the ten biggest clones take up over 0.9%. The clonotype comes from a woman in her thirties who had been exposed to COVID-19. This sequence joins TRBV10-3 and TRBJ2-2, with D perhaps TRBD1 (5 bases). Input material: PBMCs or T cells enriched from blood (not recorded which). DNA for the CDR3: TGTGCCATCAGTCCGGACATCATCCAGACCGGGGAGCTGTTTTTT. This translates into CAISPDIIQTGELFF.